This T cell receptor beta chain appears in the sequencing data of a study of T cell responses to AZD1222 COVID-19 vaccine. Germline CDR1 is MDHEN and CDR2 is SYDVKM. CDR3 length: 13 residues. The V and J ends lost 6 bases and 4 bases, in that order; junction bases with no gene match: 3. General observations from the study: It was only after the peak T cell response that any repertoires were sampled. It was only 6 or 7 AZD1222 recipients who were seropositive at baseline. A reported finding is that nearly half of spike-specific TCRs target unmutated variant regions. Regions 160-218 and 743-854 dominated among vaccine-associated CD4 TCRs spanning spike.

Of note for this clone: Its cognate antigen is unknown.

Generated by immunoSEQ multiplex PCR, the TCRdb table keeps only in-frame clones and is missing some. This table holds roughly 130,000 clones, about 90% found once. The chain is built from TRBV28 and TRBJ2-7; TRBD1 agrees at 10 bases. The input for sequencing was peripheral blood, taken on day 0 of AZD1222 vaccination. This receptor was identified in an adult in good health. CDR3 protein: CASSDRGQYEQYF. The CDR3 DNA is TGTGCCAGCAGCGACAGGGGGCAATACGAGCAGTACTTC. The variable domain in full, completed from reference TRBV28 and TRBJ2-7, reads DVKVTQSSRYLVKRTGEKVFLECVQDMDHENMFWYRQDPGLGLRLIYFSYDVKMKEKGDIPEGYSVSREKKERFSLILESASTNQTSMYLCASSDRGQYEQYFGPGTRLTVT.